This TCR beta chain was profiled in a study of blood T cell repertoires in COVID-19. In the study overall: Specimens from acute and convalescent COVID-19 originated in the United States, Italy and Spain. The cDNA or gDNA used as material had been derived from T cells, B-cell-depleted T cells, or PBMCs.

In the authors' methods: Quantification of nucleated cells was approximated via reference gene primer amplification. Produced via immunoSEQ multiplex PCR; TCRdb's table is partial and in-frame only. From that table come the V and J calls and clone size; the DNA was used to work out D and trimming. This table holds 130,000 to 150,000 clones, around 81% found once. From germline, CDR1 is MDHEN and CDR2 SYDVKM. This CDR3 is 16 amino acids long. V was shortened by 7 bases and J by 0 bases, with 18 bases between the two germline ends. This chain links TRBV28 with TRBJ1-2; D may be TRBD1 (5 bases). This sequence was found in a human donor in a cohort sampled during active COVID-19. The sample was peripheral blood. CDR3: CASMTVTPPTNYGYTF. In DNA, the CDR3 is TGTGCCAGCATGACAGTAACCCCCCCTACTAACTATGGCTACACCTTC.